This TCR beta chain was captured by sequencing in a study of human T cells and chemical hapten exposure. Across the whole study: Patch testing placed 0.01% DPC on the upper back, with readings at 6 days. Overall study results and limits: Donors' alopecia may make their immune response differ from healthy people's.

This clonotype was seen a handful of times. Its matching antigen is unknown. Separate cDNA molecules received unique molecular identifiers, which the library attached to them. Each CDR3 protein is one row after TCRdb ran MiXCR on the RACE reads. The profile shows roughly 200,000 distinct CDR3 sequences, around 25% of them singletons. Time point reported: patch test 3, about 24 weeks after DPC sensitization. Treatment noted: therapeutic diphenylcyclopropenone sensitization with weekly scalp DPC. Non-pregnant alopecia patients aged 18 to 70, suitable for DPC therapy. CDR1 and CDR2 (germline): SGHTA, FQGNSA. Trimming pared 7 bases from V and 0 bases from J, leaving 15 bases between. The CDR3 totals 16 residues.

The specimen comprised whole blood, sampled in connection with sensitization to the hapten diphenylcyclopropenone (DPC). This sequence originates from a middle-aged woman with alopecia areata. Some clones in this sample may be carry-over from other donors' samples. V is TRBV7-2 and J is TRBJ2-2, with a tentative D call TRBD1 (6 bases). CDR3 in amino acids: CASTPTGTTNTGELFF. The CDR3 DNA sequence: TGTGCCAGCACCCCGACCGGGACAACGAACACCGGGGAGCTGTTTTTT.